This TCR beta chain derives from a study of cytomegalovirus exposure and HLA in healthy donors. The PCR contained 60 Vbeta and 13 Jbeta primers. TCRdb keeps only in-frame clones here, not all; method: immunoSEQ multiplex PCR. The sample includes about 190,000 clones, roughly 80% of them seen just once. This clone was seen a single time. The V end was cut by 3 bases, the J end by 5 bases, with 14 bases between. CDR3 length: 15 residues. Germline V gene data show CDR1 as LNHNV and CDR2 as YYDKDF (reference sequence). The rearrangement joins TRBV15 to TRBJ2-1, with a possible D match to TRBD1 (5 bases). The receptor was derived from a man aged 50-60 years in good health and CMV-seronegative. Material: PBMCs. CDR3 coding DNA: TGTGCCACCAGCAGTAACTTTGACAGCGACAATGAGCAGTTCTTC. It specifies CATSSNFDSDNEQFF.